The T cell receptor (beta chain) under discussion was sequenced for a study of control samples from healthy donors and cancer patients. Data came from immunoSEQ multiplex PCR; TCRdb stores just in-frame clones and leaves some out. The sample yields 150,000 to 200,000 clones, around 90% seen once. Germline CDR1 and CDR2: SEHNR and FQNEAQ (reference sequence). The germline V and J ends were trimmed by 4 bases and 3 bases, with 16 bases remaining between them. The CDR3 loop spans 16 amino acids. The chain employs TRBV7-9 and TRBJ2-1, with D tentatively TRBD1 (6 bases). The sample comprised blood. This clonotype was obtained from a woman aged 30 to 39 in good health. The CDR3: CASSSSRTVLYNEQFF. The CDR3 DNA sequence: TGTGCCAGCAGCTCTTCCCGGACAGTTCTCTACAATGAGCAGTTCTTC.